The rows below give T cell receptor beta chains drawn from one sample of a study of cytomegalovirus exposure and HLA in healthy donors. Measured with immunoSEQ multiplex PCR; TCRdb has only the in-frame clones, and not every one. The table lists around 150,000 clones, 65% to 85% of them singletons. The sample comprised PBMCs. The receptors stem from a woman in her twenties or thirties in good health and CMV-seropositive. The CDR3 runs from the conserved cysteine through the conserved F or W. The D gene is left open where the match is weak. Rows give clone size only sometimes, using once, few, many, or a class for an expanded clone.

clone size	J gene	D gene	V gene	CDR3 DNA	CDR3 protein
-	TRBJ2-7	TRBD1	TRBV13	TGTGCCAGCAGCTTAGCCCCGGACAGGGGATCCAACGAGCAGTACTTC	CASSLAPDRGSNEQYF
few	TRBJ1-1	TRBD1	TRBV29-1	TGCAGCGTAGAACAGGGGACCACTGAAGCTTTCTTT	CSVEQGTTEAFF
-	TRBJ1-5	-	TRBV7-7	TGTGCCACCAAGCTGGTTCCCTATAGCAATCAGCCCCAGCATTTT	CATKLVPYSNQPQHF
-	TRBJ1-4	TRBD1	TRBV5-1	TGCGCCAGCAGCTTCGGGACAGGGGGTAGGAGTGAAAAACTGTTTTTT	CASSFGTGGRSEKLFF
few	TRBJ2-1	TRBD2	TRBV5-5	TGTGCCAGCAGCCAAGAGGTACTAGCGGGGGACAATGAGCAGTTCTTC	CASSQEVLAGDNEQFF
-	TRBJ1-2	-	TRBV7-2	TGTGCCAGCAGCTTATTGATAACAGGGACACCGGAGCAAGGCTACACCTTC	CASSLLITGTPEQGYTF
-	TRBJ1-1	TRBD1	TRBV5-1	TGCGCCAGCAGCTTATTAGGGGGCGGCACTGAAGCTTTCTTT	CASSLLGGGTEAFF
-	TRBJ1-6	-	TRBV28	TGTGCCTCCTCCGCCTATAATTCACCCCTCCACTTT	CASSAYNSPLHF
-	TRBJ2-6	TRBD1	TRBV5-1	TGCGCCAGCAGCTTGGTCGGACAGGGGGCTGGGGCCAACGTCCTGACTTTC	CASSLVGQGAGANVLTF
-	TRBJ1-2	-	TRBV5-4	TGTGCCAGCAGCTTAGCAAACTATGGCTACACCTTC	CASSLANYGYTF
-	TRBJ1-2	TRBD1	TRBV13	TGTGCCAGCAGCTCCCGGGACAGGGCCTATGGCTACACCTTC	CASSSRDRAYGYTF
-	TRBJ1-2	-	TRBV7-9	TGTGCCAGCAGCTTATTGGGCGGGGCGGGGCTTTTCTATGGCTACACCTTC	CASSLLGGAGLFYGYTF
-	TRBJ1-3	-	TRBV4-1	TGCGCCAGCAGCCGGATTTTGGGCAGCACCTCTGGAAACACCATATATTTT	CASSRILGSTSGNTIYF
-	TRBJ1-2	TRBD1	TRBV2	TGTGCCAGCAGTGAAGCGCTGGGACAGCTTGAAGTCTATGGCTACACCTTC	CASSEALGQLEVYGYTF
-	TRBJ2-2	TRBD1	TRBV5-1	TGCGCCAGCAGCCCCGGGACAGGGAACACCGGGGAGCTGTTTTTT	CASSPGTGNTGELFF
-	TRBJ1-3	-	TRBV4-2	TGTGCCAGCAGCCAAGGGGGGGGTAGATCTGGAAACACCATATATTTT	CASSQGGGRSGNTIYF
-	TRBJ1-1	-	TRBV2	TGTGCCAGCAAACAGACGAACACTGAAGCTTTCTTT	CASKQTNTEAFF
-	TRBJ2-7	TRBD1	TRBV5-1	TGCGCCAGCAGCTTGAGGACAGGGGCCTACGAGCAGTACTTC	CASSLRTGAYEQYF
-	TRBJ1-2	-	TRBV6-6	TGTGCCAGCAGGGGACTGCTCGAGAACTATGGCTACACCTTC	CASRGLLENYGYTF
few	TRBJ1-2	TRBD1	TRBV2	TGTGCCAGCAGTGACGGCAGGGGGAAAGGCTACACCTTC	CASSDGRGKGYTF
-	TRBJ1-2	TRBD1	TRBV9	TGTGCCAGCAGCGTAGCTTTTGGGGACAGGGACCATGGCTACACCTTC	CASSVAFGDRDHGYTF
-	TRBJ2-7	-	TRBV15	TGTGCCACCAGCAGAGGTGCAGCGGGCAGCTCCTACGAGCAGTACTTC	CATSRGAAGSSYEQYF
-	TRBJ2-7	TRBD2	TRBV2	TGTGCCAGCAGTGCGGGGGGGCTCTCCTACGAGCAGTACTTC	CASSAGGLSYEQYF
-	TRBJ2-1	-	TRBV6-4	TGTGCCAGCAGTGATCAGGGAGGAGGCAATGAGCAGTTCTTC	CASSDQGGGNEQFF
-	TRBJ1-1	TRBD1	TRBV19	TGTGCCAGTAGTTACAGGGGCGTAAACACTGAAGCTTTCTTT	CASSYRGVNTEAFF
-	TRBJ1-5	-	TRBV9	TGTGCCAGCAGCGTATTCGGGGATAGCAATCAGCCCCAGCATTTT	CASSVFGDSNQPQHF
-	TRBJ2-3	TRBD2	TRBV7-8	TGTGCCAGCAGCTCTTCACTAGCGGGGGTAGCAGATACGCAGTATTTT	CASSSSLAGVADTQYF
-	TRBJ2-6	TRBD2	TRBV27	TGTGCCAGCAGTTTATCCGAAGGGGACTACTCTGGGGCCAACGTCCTGACTTTC	CASSLSEGDYSGANVLTF
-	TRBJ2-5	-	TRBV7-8	TGTGCCAGCAGCTTAGGGAGGGTGGGGGAGACCCAGTACTTC	CASSLGRVGETQYF
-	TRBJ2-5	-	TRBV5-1	TGCGCCAGCAGCCCCGCCCAGTACTTC	CASSPAQYF
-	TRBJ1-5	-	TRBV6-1	TGTGCCAGCAACTCCAGGGGCGCGGGTCAGCCCCAGCATTTT	CASNSRGAGQPQHF
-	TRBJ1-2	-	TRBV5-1	TGCGCCAGCAGCTTGGTTGGATGGAGCTATGGCTACACCTTC	CASSLVGWSYGYTF
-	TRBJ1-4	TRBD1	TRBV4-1	TGCGCCAGCAGCCAAATATTGGGACAGGGAAATGAAAAACTGTTTTTT	CASSQILGQGNEKLFF
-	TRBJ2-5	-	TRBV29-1	TGCAGCGCCTCAGGGTCAGGAAAGACCCAGTACTTC	CSASGSGKTQYF
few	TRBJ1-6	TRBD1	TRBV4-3	TGCGCCAGCAGCCAAGGGACAGGGGGTAGGATGCAGAATTCACCCCTCCACTTT	CASSQGTGGRMQNSPLHF
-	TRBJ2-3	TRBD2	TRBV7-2	TGTGCCAGCAGCCCCCTTAGCGGGGGGTGGGTAGATACGCAGTATTTT	CASSPLSGGWVDTQYF
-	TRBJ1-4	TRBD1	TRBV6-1	TGTGCCAGCAGCCCCAGGGGGCCTTGGGAAAAACTGTTTTTT	CASSPRGPWEKLFF
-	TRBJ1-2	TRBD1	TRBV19	TGTGCCAGTAGTTCCCCGGACAGGGGGCGTCATGGCTACACCTTC	CASSSPDRGRHGYTF
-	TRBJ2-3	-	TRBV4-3	TGCGCCAGCAGCCAATTTTTCAGAAGCACAGATACGCAGTATTTT	CASSQFFRSTDTQYF
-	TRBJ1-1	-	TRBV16	TGTGCCAGCAGCCAATTGACGACAGGACGAAATGAAGCTTTCTTT	CASSQLTTGRNEAFF
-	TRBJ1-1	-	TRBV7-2	TGTGCCAGCAGCTTAGGGTACGGGGGACTAAAGAACACTGAAGCTTTCTTT	CASSLGYGGLKNTEAFF
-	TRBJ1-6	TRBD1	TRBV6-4	TGTGCCAGCAGTCGGGACAGAGATTCACCCCTCCACTTT	CASSRDRDSPLHF
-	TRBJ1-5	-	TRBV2	TGTGCCAGCAGTGGGACAGACCGTAATCAGCCCCAGCATTTT	CASSGTDRNQPQHF
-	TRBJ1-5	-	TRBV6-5	TGTGCCAGCAGTTACCTACCCCACAATCAGCCCCAGCATTTT	CASSYLPHNQPQHF
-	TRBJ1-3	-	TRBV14	TGTGCCAGCAGCCAAGATCTGAGGACACTGCGAAACACCATATATTTT	CASSQDLRTLRNTIYF
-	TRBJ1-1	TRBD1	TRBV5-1	TGCGCCAGCAGCTTGGGGACAGGGGGCTCAGAGGAGGACACTGAAGCTTTCTTT	CASSLGTGGSEEDTEAFF
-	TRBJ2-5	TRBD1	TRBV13	TGTGCCAGCAGCCATAGACCCCAGGGGGTAAAAGAGACCCAGTACTTC	CASSHRPQGVKETQYF
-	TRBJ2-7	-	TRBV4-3	TGCGCCAGCAGCCAAGAAGACGGGACCTACGAGCAGTACTTC	CASSQEDGTYEQYF
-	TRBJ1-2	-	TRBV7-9	TGTTCCAGCAGCTTAATAACTTACTTGATCACCTTC	CSSSLITYLITF
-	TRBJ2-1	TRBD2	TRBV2	TGTGCCAGCACAATAGGCGGGGGGTACAATGAGCAGTTCTTC	CASTIGGGYNEQFF
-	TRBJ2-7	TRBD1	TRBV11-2	TGTGCCAGCAGCTCTTCCGGGACAGGGGCCTACGAGCAGTACTTC	CASSSSGTGAYEQYF